This entry describes one T cell receptor beta chain. As yet, its antigen is unknown. TCR beta VDJ and CDR3 profiling used genomic DNA as template. MiXCR, applied by TCRdb to the reads, yields one record per CDR3 protein. The sample has about 200,000 distinct CDR3 sequences, 40% to 60% seen once; the top ten hold just under 20%. The CDR3 is 16 amino acids. Germline-derived CDR1 and CDR2 are LNHNV and YYDKDF (reference sequence). V trimming: 3 bases; J trimming: 1 base; junction bases outside the gene matches: 5. This sample stems from a study of CD8+CD57+ T cells in acquired aplastic anemia. Study-level information: Yields of DNA that came from sorted CD4+ and CD8+ cells averaged approximately 3.5 ug.

Patients sequenced had flow cytometry evidence of CD8+CD57+ cell expansion. Patient blood was sampled before any therapy had been received. Findings and limits, study-wide: Patients and controls shared under 35 CD8+ CDR3 sequences, which appeared highly expressed in patients and within their immunodominant clones. In CD8+ cells, Simpson's diversity showed no significant difference between patients and controls.

The V gene is TRBV15, the J gene TRBJ2-5; 10 bases match TRBD1. The specimen was sorted CD4+, CD8+, or CD8+CD57+ T cells (not recorded which) from PBMCs. This TCR was recovered from a human donor with aplastic anemia. In DNA, the CDR3 is TGTGCCACCAGCAGGGGGACAGGGGCATTCCAAGAGACCCAGTACTTC. Its translation: CATSRGTGAFQETQYF.